This T cell receptor beta chain originates from a study of identical twins. CDR1 and CDR2 (germline): DFQATT, SNEGSKA (reference sequence). J was trimmed by 5 bases and V by 6 bases; bases with no gene match: 4. This CDR3 spans 13 amino acids. This clonotype has only a few counts. MiXCR, applied by TCRdb to the 5' RACE reads, yields one record per CDR3 protein. The table includes a few hundred thousand distinct CDR3 sequences, around 9% detected once. V is TRBV20-1 and J is TRBJ2-1; the match to TRBD2 covers 10 bases. The sequenced sample consisted of naive T cells sorted from blood. The TCR comes from a woman in her forties or fifties in good health. DNA for the CDR3: TGCAGTGCATCCGGGACTAGCGACAATGAGCAGTTCTTC. This translates into CSASGTSDNEQFF.